One and the same sample provided the 3 T cell receptor beta chains below, sequenced in a study of beta chain features in type 1 diabetes. Every isolated RNA sample was fully reverse transcribed, so sequencing captured expressed TCRB transcripts. Clones were sequenced by immunoSEQ multiplex PCR, and TCRdb holds only the in-frame ones, with some missing. The table has about 150,000 clones, more than 9.5% seen once; the top ten hold about 2.1%. Sequencing was carried out using central memory CD4+ T cells from blood. The origin of the receptors is a man aged 18 to 30 in good health.

The chain links TRBV11-2 to TRBJ2-1; 11 bases are shared with TRBD2. The length of the CDR3 is 15 residues. Germline trimming cut 3 bases from V and 4 bases from J; bases unmatched to any gene: 2. From germline, CDR1 is SGHAT and CDR2 FQNNGV. The CDR3 here is CASSFGTSGYNEQFF. The CDR3 DNA is TGTGCCAGCAGCTTTGGGACTAGCGGTTACAATGAGCAGTTCTTC.

In its sample, this clone was seen a few times. The genes are TRBV10-3 and TRBJ2-6, with D hard to call. There are 15 residues in the CDR3. V was clipped by 1 base and J by 0 bases, with 4 bases between them. The V gene's germline CDR1 is ENHRY and CDR2 SYGVKD. The CDR3 DNA reads TGTGCCATCAGTGAGTTAGGCTCTGGGGCCAACGTCCTGACTTTC. The encoded protein is CAISELGSGANVLTF.

Note on this clone: Compared with germline, one end of the junction differs, possibly owing to a read error. The chain links TRBV15 to TRBJ2-3, with 7 bases identical to TRBD2. The CDR3 extends over 15 amino acids. CDR1 and CDR2 (germline): LNHNV, YYDKDF (reference sequence). The CDR3 DNA reads as TGTGCCACTAGCACCTTTAGCGGGAGCACAGATACGCAGTATTTT. It translates to CATSTFSGSTDTQYF.